This TCR beta chain is drawn from a study of vaccination effects on CD4 cells after COVID-19. CD4+ T cells specific for antigen were expanded with viral peptide pools by the ViraFEST assay before sequencing. Following 10 days of culture, CD4+ T cells were isolated. According to the study, vaccine recipients showed no prior SARS-CoV-2 infection and negative nucleocapsid antibodies. Half of the medium was exchanged for IL-2 medium on both days 3 and 7. Regarding the study as a whole: Cross-reactivity with common cold coronaviruses was shown by only 1 of 255 vaccine-induced clones in healthy vaccinees.

The assay was immunoSEQ multiplex PCR, and TCRdb's table has in-frame clones only and misses some. The sample includes approximately 25,000 clones, 72% of them seen just once. This clone has just a few counts. Its target is not known. This sample comprised CD4+ T cells from PBMCs cultured with SARS-CoV-2 spike peptides, obtained before COVID-19 vaccination. The sequence derives from a human donor who received a COVID-19 vaccine.

CDR3 amino acids: CASSSNDRFYGYTF. The CDR3 DNA reads TGTGCCAGCAGTTCTAATGACAGGTTCTATGGCTACACCTTC. J is TRBJ1-2 and V is TRBV3-1 (or the pseudogene TRBV3-2); perhaps TRBD1 as D (6 bases). The V end was cut by 6 bases, the J end by 4 bases, with 15 bases between. Germline loops: CDR1 LGHDT, CDR2 YNNKEL (reference sequence). CDR3 size: 14 residues.